These 32 T cell receptor beta chains came from one sample sequenced in a study of cytomegalovirus exposure and HLA in healthy donors. The method was immunoSEQ multiplex PCR; TCRdb's version includes in-frame clones alone and lacks a portion of them. The sample has about 160,000 clones, about nine tenths seen once. Sequencing was done on a sample of PBMCs. These receptors originate from a man aged 18-30 years in good health and CMV-seropositive.

This chain links TRBV28 with TRBJ1-3; D gene ambiguous. Germline CDR1 and CDR2: MDHEN and SYDVKM. The CDR3 extends over 16 amino acids. V dropped 4 bases and J dropped 0 bases, with 13 bases sitting between them. This CDR3 is CASSSPQVFSGNTIYF. CDR3 DNA: TGTGCCAGCAGTTCCCCCCAGGTGTTCTCTGGAAACACCATATATTTT.

The chain uses TRBV7-2 and TRBJ2-3, with D tentatively TRBD2 (7 bases). CDR3 size: 16 residues. The germline V gene has CDR1 SGHTA and CDR2 FQGNSA. Trimming removed 6 bases from V and 0 bases from J, with 16 bases in between. For the CDR3, the DNA is TGTGCCAGCAGGAAGGGGGGGCGTATGAGCACAGATACGCAGTATTTT. This gives the protein CASRKGGRMSTDTQYF.

The genes are TRBV4-1 and TRBJ2-5, with 8 bases fitting TRBD1. With V trimmed by 4 bases and J by 9 bases, 7 bases remained unmatched. The germline CDR1 and CDR2 sequences are MGHRA and YSYEKL. This CDR3 has 13 residues. The CDR3 sequence: CASSLGQGTAQYF. The CDR3 nucleotides read TGCGCCAGCAGCCTTGGACAGGGTACGGCCCAGTACTTC.

This clone has just one count. The rearrangement joins TRBV29-1 to TRBJ2-3; 7 bases are shared with TRBD2. The trim removed 4 bases at V and 2 bases at J, leaving 3 bases unmatched. Germline V lookup: CDR1 SQVTM, CDR2 ANQGSEA. This CDR3 contains 13 residues. CDR3 amino acids: CSVGGRVTDTQYF. CDR3 nucleotide sequence: TGCAGCGTTGGGGGGAGGGTCACAGATACGCAGTATTTT.

V gene TRBV11-3 combines with J gene TRBJ2-5; 9 bases fit TRBD1. Germline-derived CDR1 and CDR2 are SGHNT and YENEEA. V gave up 6 bases and J gave up 5 bases; unmatched junction bases: 10. This CDR3 spans 15 amino acids. CDR3 DNA sequence: TGTGCCAGCAGATATAGGACAGGGGTTGGGGAGACCCAGTACTTC. As protein: CASRYRTGVGETQYF.

The chain links TRBV4-1 to TRBJ2-1; 13 bases are shared with TRBD2. Germline V lookup: CDR1 MGHRA, CDR2 YSYEKL. The CDR3 has 15 amino acids. Trimming took 1 base from V and 7 from J; bases not matched to a gene: 1. CDR3 sequence: CASSQGTSGSNEQFF. The CDR3 DNA reads TGCGCCAGCAGCCAAGGGACTAGCGGGAGTAATGAGCAGTTCTTC.

V is TRBV28 and J is TRBJ2-6; D perhaps matches TRBD2 (5 bases). V lost 4 bases to trimming and J lost 3 bases, with 7 bases between them. CDR1 is MDHEN, CDR2 SYDVKM, per germline. There are 14 residues in the CDR3. CDR3 amino acids: CASSYRGGANVLTF. The CDR3 coding sequence is TGTGCCAGCAGTTACCGGGGTGGGGCCAACGTCCTGACTTTC.

The gene calls are TRBV11-2 and TRBJ1-1, with D possibly being TRBD1 (5 bases). The CDR3 is 13 residues long. The germline CDR1 and CDR2 sequences are SGHAT and FQNNGV. V gave up 1 base and J gave up 10 bases, with 13 bases separating them. As DNA, the CDR3 is TGTGCCAGCAGCTTAGGCAGGGAGGTTCGAGCTTTCTTT. It encodes CASSLGREVRAFF.

V gene TRBV2 combines with J gene TRBJ2-7; no clear D. Germline CDR1 SNHLY, CDR2 FYNNEI. V lost 6 bases and J lost 4, with 10 bases in between. The CDR3 consists of 12 residues. CDR3 loop: CASSRSGYEQYF. DNA of the CDR3: TGTGCCAGCAGCCGATCAGGATACGAGCAGTACTTC.

The V call is TRBV2, the J call TRBJ2-5; the D gene is possibly TRBD1 (6 bases). Trimming removed 6 bases from V and 7 bases from J, with 15 bases in between. CDR3 size: 13 residues. The germline gives CDR1 SNHLY, CDR2 FYNNEI. The DNA for the CDR3 is TGTGCCAGCAGCCTCGGACAGATCGGGACCCAGTACTTC. Its protein is CASSLGQIGTQYF.

As regards this clone: The CDR3 ends on some other residue instead of the conserved phenylalanine or tryptophan, so this is likely a read error. Because the CDR3's place on the DNA is in doubt, the DNA is left out and the CDR3 is given as listed by TCRdb. The CDR3 spells CAISLQGTGE. This chain joins TRBV10-3 and TRBJ1-2; no DNA check was done on the table's D call, TRBD1. The CDR3 contains 10 residues when both ends are counted. Germline-derived CDR1 and CDR2 are ENHRY and SYGVKD.

The chain employs TRBV2 and TRBJ2-2; 9 positions match TRBD1. Germline V lookup: CDR1 SNHLY, CDR2 FYNNEI. The junction had 6 bases not matched to a gene; V was cut back by 6 bases and J by 4 bases. CDR3 length: 15 amino acids. The CDR3 loop reads CASRVQGALTGELFF. The CDR3 DNA is TGTGCCAGCAGAGTACAGGGGGCGCTCACCGGGGAGCTGTTTTTT.

The chain couples TRBV19 to TRBJ2-1; 8 positions match TRBD2. Germline values: CDR1 LNHDA, CDR2 SQIVND (reference sequence). The CDR3 is 15 amino acids. V shed 6 bases and J 0 bases; nucleotides not matched to a gene: 4. CDR3 sequence (DNA): TGTGCCAGTAGCACCGGGACTAGCTCCTACAATGAGCAGTTCTTC. This gives the protein CASSTGTSSYNEQFF.

The chain is built from TRBV29-1 and TRBJ2-2; possibly TRBD2 for D (6 bases). Trimming removed 3 bases from V and 6 bases from J, with 20 bases in between. Germline assignment: CDR1 SQVTM and CDR2 ANQGSEA. The CDR3 is 16 amino acids. CDR3 residues: CSVEAPTGGESGELFF. In DNA form, the CDR3 reads TGCAGCGTTGAGGCTCCGACTGGCGGGGAGTCCGGGGAGCTGTTTTTT.

The rearrangement links TRBV9 to TRBJ2-3; 8 bases fit TRBD1. Germline-derived CDR1 and CDR2 are SGDLS and YYNGEE. Trimming cost V 0 bases and J 3 bases; bases outside gene matches: 3. This CDR3 is built from 15 residues. The CDR3 bases are TGTGCCAGCAGCGTAGGACAGGGGCGAACAGATACGCAGTATTTT. This translates into CASSVGQGRTDTQYF.

V and J are TRBV19 and TRBJ1-2, with D possibly matching TRBD1 (6 bases). Germline-derived CDR1 and CDR2 are LNHDA and SQIVND (reference sequence). CDR3 length equals 20 residues. V was shortened by 2 bases and J by 4 bases, with 29 bases between the two germline ends. CDR3 nucleotides: TGTGCCAGTAGTATACCTACTCCTTGGACGGACGTCCGCAGGGGCTATGGCTACACCTTC. It codes for CASSIPTPWTDVRRGYGYTF.

This clone appeared once. V and J are TRBV6-4 and TRBJ2-3; D is ambiguous. CDR1 is MRHNA and CDR2 is SNTAGT in the germline V gene. This CDR3 is built from 15 residues. Trimming took 6 bases from V and 1 from J, leaving 14 bases between them. The CDR3 nucleotides are TGTGCCAGCAGGGGTCTTCGAAGCGGCACAGATACGCAGTATTTT. This translates into CASRGLRSGTDTQYF.

This sequence joins TRBV28 and TRBJ2-5; 7 bases line up with TRBD2. J was trimmed by 7 bases and V by 7 bases; bases with no gene match: 9. Per the germline V gene, CDR1 is MDHEN and CDR2 is SYDVKM. This CDR3 has 13 residues. CDR3 nucleotides: TGTGCCAGCACCTTGGCGGGGGAAAGGACCCAGTACTTC. Protein: CASTLAGERTQYF.

The V call is TRBV9, the J call TRBJ2-7, with D perhaps matching TRBD2 (6 bases). This CDR3 contains 16 residues. In germline, CDR1 is SGDLS, CDR2 YYNGEE. V was cut by 4 bases and J by 2 bases, with 19 bases left in between. The CDR3: CASSPRAGTLTYEQYF. The CDR3 DNA sequence: TGTGCCAGCAGCCCCCGGGCCGGGACTTTGACCTACGAGCAGTACTTC.

This clone has a single count. This chain connects TRBV6-4 to TRBJ2-1; 14 positions match TRBD2. This CDR3 is built from 15 residues. V was clipped by 4 bases and J by 7 bases; unmatched bases: 3. The germline V gene encodes CDR1 MRHNA and CDR2 SNTAGT. The CDR3 here is CASSATSGRGNEQFF. DNA of the CDR3: TGTGCCAGCAGTGCGACTAGCGGGAGGGGTAATGAGCAGTTCTTC.

V gene TRBV10-3 combines with J gene TRBJ2-1; 8 bases are shared with TRBD2. The CDR3 runs 13 residues. The V segment lost 7 bases and the J segment 7 bases; nucleotides outside the gene matches: 6. CDR1 is ENHRY and CDR2 is SYGVKD in the germline V gene. The CDR3 here is CAITSGGVNEQFF. DNA of the CDR3: TGTGCCATCACTTCGGGAGGGGTAAATGAGCAGTTCTTC.

The chain uses TRBV7-6 and TRBJ2-7; 8 bases map to TRBD2. With 5 bases clipped from V and 7 bases from J, the junction kept 16 bases outside the gene matches. This CDR3 has 16 amino acids. CDR1 is SGHVS, CDR2 FNYEAQ, per germline. The CDR3 is CASSPPVGFGTREQYF. In nucleotides, the CDR3 is TGTGCCAGCAGCCCCCCTGTGGGTTTTGGGACTAGGGAGCAGTACTTC.

This clone was found a few times. CDR3: CASSYQRQGWVGELFF. The DNA of the CDR3 is TGTGCCAGCAGTTACCAACGACAGGGGTGGGTCGGGGAGCTGTTTTTT. This chain joins TRBV6-6 and TRBJ2-2; 8 bases fit TRBD1. Germline lookup yields CDR1 MNHNY and CDR2 SVGAGI (reference sequence). The CDR3 covers 16 residues. After removal of 2 bases from V and 7 bases from J, the junction contained 9 bases not matched to a gene.

The chain links TRBV5-1 to TRBJ2-1; D is perhaps TRBD1 (6 bases). This CDR3 comprises 16 residues. Germline V gene sequence: CDR1 SGHRS, CDR2 YFSETQ. Trimming cost V 4 bases and J 6 bases, with 20 bases left between them. The CDR3 region has the DNA TGCGCCAGCAGCCCTGCCGGGACAAAAGCCGGCAATGAGCAGTTCTTC. Translation gives CASSPAGTKAGNEQFF.

The chain recombines TRBV4-1 with TRBJ2-7, with D possibly matching TRBD1 (5 bases). V dropped 0 bases and J dropped 3 bases, with 12 bases sitting between them. The CDR3 has 15 residues. Looked up from germline, CDR1 is MGHRA and CDR2 is YSYEKL. In DNA, the CDR3 is TGCGCCAGCAGCCAAGAAGGCAGGGTCAACTACGAGCAGTACTTC. Encoded protein: CASSQEGRVNYEQYF.

The rearrangement links TRBV9 to TRBJ1-1; 11 positions match TRBD1. The CDR3 contains 15 residues. The J segment lost 1 base and the V segment lost 5 bases, leaving 4 bases of the junction unmatched. Germline lookup yields CDR1 SGDLS and CDR2 YYNGEE. CDR3 DNA sequence: TGTGCCAGCAGTGGACAGGGGGCCTCGAACACTGAAGCTTTCTTT. It specifies CASSGQGASNTEAFF.

This clone was detected once. The gene calls are TRBV13 and TRBJ2-3; D is possibly TRBD1 (5 bases). CDR3 length equals 15 residues. CDR1 is PRHDT and CDR2 is FYEKMQ in the germline V gene (reference sequence). V was pared by 5 bases and J by 5 bases, with 17 bases between. This CDR3 reads CASSPEGVLGDTQYF. The CDR3 nucleotides are TGTGCCAGCAGCCCGGAAGGGGTCCTGGGAGATACGCAGTATTTT.

The V call is TRBV2, the J call TRBJ2-3, with 9 bases lining up with TRBD1. CDR1 is SNHLY and CDR2 is FYNNEI in the germline V gene. The V segment lost 7 bases and the J segment 4 bases; nucleotides outside the gene matches: 9. The CDR3 runs to 15 residues. CDR3 nucleotide sequence: TGTGCCAGCATCCTACAGGGGGCTGGTTCAGATACGCAGTATTTT. Translated: CASILQGAGSDTQYF.

Only one count was recorded for this clone. The rearrangement links TRBV10-2 to TRBJ2-2, with TRBD2 matching over 12 bases. With 0 bases clipped from V and 9 bases from J, the junction kept 5 bases outside the gene matches. Germline values: CDR1 WSHSY, CDR2 SAAADI. The length of the CDR3 is 16 residues. CDR3 DNA: TGCGCCAGCAGTGAGTCGGCTAGCGGGAGGGCCAGGGAGCTGTTTTTT. The encoded protein is CASSESASGRARELFF.

The chain has TRBV5-1 and TRBJ2-3; D gene uncertain. V dropped 3 bases and J dropped 2 bases, with 7 bases sitting between them. Germline V gene data show CDR1 as SGHRS and CDR2 as YFSETQ. CDR3 length equals 13 residues. CDR3 sequence: CASSSYNTDTQYF. In nucleotides, the CDR3 is TGCGCCAGCAGCTCGTACAACACAGATACGCAGTATTTT. Full variable domain (missing parts from reference TRBV5-1 and TRBJ2-3): KAGVTQTPRYLIKTRGQQVTLSCSPISGHRSVSWYQQTPGQGLQFLFEYFSETQRNKGNFPGRFSGRQFSNSRSEMNVSTLELGDSALYLCASSSYNTDTQYFGPGTRLTVL.

V usage is TRBV30 and J usage is TRBJ1-1, with no clear D. Germline loops: CDR1 GTSNPN, CDR2 SVGIG (reference sequence). CDR3 length: 13 residues. Trimming stripped 1 base from V and 5 bases from J, with 11 bases between. Here the CDR3 DNA reads TGTGCCTGGAGTGGTATTCCCGGGACTGAAGCTTTCTTT. Protein: CAWSGIPGTEAFF.

This clone is a singleton in its sample. The rearrangement joins TRBV10-1 to TRBJ2-1; the D gene is possibly TRBD2 (5 bases). Germline V gives CDR1 WNHNN, CDR2 SYGVQD (reference sequence). The V and J ends lost 2 bases and 4 bases respectively, with 6 bases between them. The CDR3 has 13 amino acids. The chain's CDR3 is CASSERTYNEQFF. CDR3 sequence (DNA): TGCGCCAGCAGTGAGAGGACTTACAATGAGCAGTTCTTC.